This TCR beta chain was sequenced during a study of T cells in Graves' hyperthyroidism and ophthalmopathy. Amplification of TCR beta CDR3 regions used RNA as the template. A set of HTBI primers served as the primers for a first-round RT-PCR of the TCR CDR3. In TCRdb, the multiplex PCR reads were re-called with MiXCR into one record per CDR3 protein. This table holds 94,000 or so distinct CDR3 sequences, under 65% found once. In its sample, this clonotype was seen a few times. Sequencing input: blood. This receptor was identified in a woman between 40 and 55 years old with Graves' hyperthyroidism.

The CDR3 DNA follows: TGCGCCAGCAGCCACCGTATCGGCACAGATACGCAGTATTTT. Its translation is CASSHRIGTDTQYF. The chain links TRBV4-3 to TRBJ2-3; D remains ambiguous. The CDR3 loop spans 14 amino acids. Trimming pared 3 bases from V and 1 base from J, leaving 8 bases between. Germline CDR1 is LGHNA and CDR2 is YSLEER.